This T cell receptor (beta chain) is drawn from a study of identical twins (dated by TCRdb to 2015 to 2016). In the study overall: TCR alpha and beta repertoires from monozygotic twins, unrelated adults of various ages and cord blood were deep-sequenced to test whether fetal clonotypes persist. To rule out contamination, the twin experiments were replicated at different times with different library preparation protocols.

Overall results and qualifications from the work: Compared with coincidental sharing between unrelated individuals, an excess of low generation-probability sequences was observed among out-of-frame TCR alpha sequences shared between twins. Invariant T cells such as MAIT and iNKT could partly confound zero-insertion analyses, though diverse VJ usage argued against this for most clonotypes. A weaker excess of twin sharing was found in beta out-of-frame sequences because the signal-to-noise ratio was lowered by fewer shared sequences. In monozygotic twins, recombination models systematically underestimated out-of-frame TCR alpha sharing, but the models matched the sharing seen between unrelated individuals. Because the same donors could not be followed over many years, the conclusions depended on cross-sectional statistical analysis. Abundant cord blood beta clonotypes had fewer insertions, young adult naive repertoires showed a similar but weaker trend, and memory repertoires showed no such trend.

This clonotype was recorded many times. Its target antigen remains unknown. Base qualities are missing; no much larger clone stands one base away. Every donor was a healthy Caucasian. The twin cohort comprised three pairs of female monozygotic twins, all aged roughly 18 to 29 years. RNA for TCR libraries was isolated from peripheral blood mononuclear cells. The junction shows trimming of 4 bases on V and 4 bases on J, and the gene matches do not reach 9 bases of it. The CDR3 goes from the cysteine to the phenylalanine over 15 residues. Just CDR3 DNA is preserved here, 45 bases in frame from base 1. Reading the germline V gene gives CDR1 SQVTM and CDR2 ANQGSEA. Libraries were built with 5' RACE. The sequencing machine was an Illumina HiSeq 2000. Template switching introduced a universal primer binding site; the final cDNA contained a unique molecular identifier, enabling accurate counting of TCR cDNA molecules. Specific primers in the conserved constant-segment region were used to synthesize first-strand cDNA for TCR alpha and beta chains. To control for contamination, every cDNA library was double barcoded, receiving both a SMART-Mk sample barcode and Illumina barcodes. TruSeq adapter sequences along with Illumina sample barcodes were introduced in two successive PCR steps. The TCR alpha and beta cDNA libraries were sequenced on the Illumina HiSeq platform using custom primers. The published analysis was carried out like this. Unique molecular identifiers were extracted from raw reads with MiGEC, and CDR3 positions were determined with MiXCR. For each individual, recombination models were inferred using an EM algorithm with the repgenHMM and IGoR tools. The tcR package in R was used for shared clonotype analysis, with sharing normalized by the product of cloneset sizes. To study raw recombination without the effects of thymic and clonal selection, out-of-frame nonproductive sequences were analyzed. TCRdb passed the public sequencing reads through fastp at Q25 and MiXCR, retaining productive beta sequences. One record per CDR3 amino acid sequence lists the most common genes and DNA. TCRdb's processing, not the authors', yielded these V and J calls. In this sample the table shows around 960,000 distinct CDR3 sequences, 10% to 15% of which occur a single time. Clones ranked in the top ten supply around 1.5% of the sample.

This sample also appeared in a second study, on yellow fever vaccine responses in identical twins. Taken from the second paper: According to the authors, the vaccine-induced T cell response in identical twins seemed to be partly convergent and partly specific to each individual. In identical twins, the study followed T cell clones that responded to the vaccine with precision.

The rearrangement combines TRBV29-1 with TRBJ2-3; TRBD1 fits 9 bases in the junction. Input material: PBMCs. This clonotype was sampled from a woman younger than 30 in good health. The DNA sequence is TGCAGCGTTGGGGAGGGGACAGGGCGTCCAGATACGCAGTATTTT. Translation gives CSVGEGTGRPDTQYF.